This T cell receptor (beta chain) was captured in a study of T-cell reconstitution after alpha-beta-depleted transplantation in children. In this sample, this clonotype turned up many times. The TCRbeta library was prepared with unique molecular identifiers. TCRdb reprocessed the PCR reads via MiXCR and lists one record per CDR3 protein. Counted here are about 300,000 distinct CDR3 sequences, 10% occurring once; the ten biggest clones make up just under 7.5%. This clonotype originated in a boy under two years old with acute myeloid leukemia, due to receive a stem cell transplant. Sequenced here: PBMCs, sampled before TCRalphabeta/CD19-depleted stem cell transplant.

CDR3 nucleotide sequence: TGTGCCAGCAGCTTAGACCTTTCTGGGGAAAAACTGTTTTTT. Its translation: CASSLDLSGEKLFF. The chain combines TRBV7-2 with TRBJ1-4; no reliable D call. Germline V lookup: CDR1 SGHTA, CDR2 FQGNSA. This CDR3 comprises 14 residues. V dropped 1 base and J dropped 8 bases, with 11 bases sitting between them.